This T cell receptor beta chain appears in the sequencing data of a study of blood T cells in healthy people across ages. A second PCR, run for about 7 to 11 cycles, used a sample-barcoded 5' primer plus a J-beta primer mix. Via MiXCR, TCRdb re-called the 5' RACE reads, giving one row per CDR3 protein. The repertoire holds around 1,000,000 distinct CDR3 sequences, with 20% to 25% as singletons. Germline CDR1 reads SQVTM; CDR2 reads ANQGSEA. J gave up 8 bases and V 3 bases, and 6 bases lay outside the gene matches. This CDR3 region has 12 residues. The sample was also linked to a second study, of T cells of mothers and their children. As reported in that work: A few healthy Caucasian mothers, along with their six children, served as the donors.

The receptor was isolated from a girl aged 2-9 years in good health. The V and J genes are TRBV29-1 and TRBJ1-2; 7 bases agree with TRBD1. The sequenced sample consisted of blood. CDR3 region: CSVDIWGQGYTF. Here the CDR3 DNA reads TGCAGCGTTGATATTTGGGGACAGGGCTACACCTTC.